These 3 T cell receptor beta chains were all obtained from the same sample, sequenced in a study of blood T cells in healthy people across ages. Then a second PCR, running about 6 to 12 cycles, was carried out with a sample-barcoded 5' primer and a J-beta primer mix. TCRdb reanalysed the 5' RACE reads using MiXCR and keeps one entry per CDR3 protein. This sample has about 1.5 million distinct CDR3 sequences, with 40% to 50% found just once. The specimen was blood. The receptors were gathered from a woman younger than 30 in good health.

The genes are TRBV5-1 and TRBJ2-7; 8 positions agree with TRBD2. The CDR3 has 16 residues. From germline, CDR1 is SGHRS and CDR2 YFSETQ. V gave up 3 bases and J gave up 7 bases; unmatched junction bases: 15. CDR3 DNA sequence: TGCGCCAGCAGCTCAGGTGGAAGCGGGAGTTTGGGTGAGCAGTACTTC. This encodes CASSSGGSGSLGEQYF.

This clonotype was counted between two and nine times. The chain combines TRBV25-1 with TRBJ2-1; no clear D gene. The CDR3 length is 11 residues. V shed 8 bases and J shed 7 bases, with 9 bases lying between them. In germline, CDR1 is MGHDK, CDR2 SYGVNS. Here the CDR3 reads CASVQGNEQFF. CDR3 coding DNA: TGTGCCAGCGTCCAAGGGAATGAGCAGTTCTTC.

V and J are TRBV20-1 and TRBJ2-7; 9 nucleotides align to TRBD2. The tail of the sequence fits TRBJ2-5 better, so the J call may be wrong. The length of the CDR3 is 15 residues. The germline V gene has CDR1 DFQATT and CDR2 SNEGSKA (reference sequence). The CDR3 DNA reads TGCAGTGCTAGACTAGCGGGGCAACGGGGGGAGACCCAGTACTTC. This encodes CSARLAGQRGETQYF.